A single sample is the source of the 28 T cell receptor beta chains below, sequenced in a study of Graves' ophthalmopathy and Graves' hyperthyroidism. RNA served as the template for amplifying TCR beta CDR3 regions. An initial RT-PCR round employing HTBI primers preceded a second-round multiplex PCR. TCRdb ran MiXCR on the multiplex PCR reads and lists one entry per CDR3 protein. The table records around 1,000,000 distinct CDR3 sequences, about 35% of them present only once. The sample consisted of peripheral blood or thyroid tissue (not recorded which). The receptors come from an adult man with Graves' hyperthyroidism.

The gene calls are TRBV7-2 and TRBJ2-5, with 11 bases that match TRBD2. The germline V gene encodes CDR1 SGHTA and CDR2 FQGNSA. The CDR3 length is 15 residues. Trimming at V came to 5 bases and at J to 11 bases, leaving 13 bases not matched to a gene. CDR3 nucleotide sequence: TGTGCCAGCAGCCCAGGGGGTGGGACTAGCGGTGAGCAGTACTTC. It codes for CASSPGGGTSGEQYF. Looking up the rest from reference TRBV7-2 and TRBJ2-5 gives the full variable domain: GAGVSQSPSNKVTEKGKDVELRCDPISGHTALYWYRQSLGQGLEFLIYFQGNSAPDKSGLPSDRFSAERTGGSVSTLTIQRTQQEDSAVYLCASSPGGGTSGEQYFGPGTRLLVL.

This clonotype was counted many times. This CDR3 is CSARRRDMYSNQPQHF. The CDR3 DNA is TGCAGTGCTAGACGGAGGGATATGTATAGCAATCAGCCCCAGCATTTT. V is TRBV20-1 and J is TRBJ1-5; D is undetermined. The CDR3 covers 16 residues. The germline V gene has CDR1 DFQATT and CDR2 SNEGSKA (reference sequence). Trimming cost V 2 bases and J 0 bases, with 14 bases left between them.

The chain joins TRBV4-3 to TRBJ2-7, with TRBD2 as a possible D gene (5 bases). Germline CDR1 and CDR2: LGHNA and YSLEER. The CDR3 extends over 15 amino acids. V lost 0 bases and J 2 bases, leaving 11 bases between the germline ends. The CDR3 DNA is TGCGCCAGCAGCCAAGATCGGACGGAGGCCTACGAGCAGTACTTC. It translates to CASSQDRTEAYEQYF.

This clonotype was counted many times. The chain employs TRBV15 and TRBJ2-6; a weak D match, TRBD2 (6 bases). The CDR3 runs to 17 residues. The V gene's germline CDR1 is LNHNV and CDR2 YYDKDF (reference sequence). V was trimmed by 5 bases and J by 0 bases, leaving 14 bases between them. DNA for the CDR3: TGTGCCACCAGCGGAGGGGACGGCAGCTCTGGGGCCAACGTCCTGACTTTC. Its protein product is CATSGGDGSSGANVLTF.

V and J are TRBV10-3 and TRBJ2-7, with 10 bases lining up with TRBD1. CDR3 size: 12 residues. The trim removed 10 bases at V and 7 bases at J, leaving 7 bases unmatched. Germline V lookup: CDR1 ENHRY, CDR2 SYGVKD. The CDR3 sequence is CATGTGEFEQYF. CDR3 in DNA: TGTGCCACCGGGACAGGGGAGTTTGAGCAGTACTTC.

The chain combines TRBV29-1 with TRBJ2-5; 9 positions match TRBD2. The V segment lost 2 bases and the J segment 2 bases; nucleotides outside the gene matches: 3. The CDR3 contains 14 residues. The V gene's germline CDR1 is SQVTM and CDR2 ANQGSEA. For the CDR3, the DNA is TGCAGCGTTGAACTAGCGGGACGGCAAGAGACCCAGTACTTC. Protein sequence: CSVELAGRQETQYF.

The rearrangement links TRBV10-3 to TRBJ2-5; D uncertain. The CDR3 runs 13 residues. Germline-derived CDR1 and CDR2 are ENHRY and SYGVKD. V lost 11 bases and J lost 5, with 18 bases in between. CDR3 DNA sequence: TGTGCCTCGGGCACCGGGCCCGGGGAGACCCAGTACTTC. Protein product: CASGTGPGETQYF.

At least ten counts were recorded for this clonotype. The chain uses TRBV24-1 and TRBJ1-1, with D uncertain. Germline V gene sequence: CDR1 KGHDR, CDR2 SFDVKD. Trimming removed 8 bases from V and 1 base from J, with 7 bases in between. CDR3 length equals 12 residues. CDR3 protein: CATMSPNTEAFF. DNA of the CDR3: TGTGCCACCATGAGCCCGAACACTGAAGCTTTCTTT.

This clonotype has just a few counts. The J gene is TRBJ1-1, the V gene TRBV4-2, with D possibly TRBD1 on 6 matching bases. Germline CDR1 reads LGHNA; CDR2 reads YNFKEQ. Trimming left V 0 bases short and J 1 base short, with 15 bases between. The CDR3 has 17 amino acids. This CDR3 reads CASSQDEGGAENTEAFF. The DNA for the CDR3 is TGTGCCAGCAGCCAAGATGAGGGGGGGGCGGAGAACACTGAAGCTTTCTTT.

The chain joins TRBV18 to TRBJ1-2, with D unresolved. The germline V gene has CDR1 KGHSH and CDR2 LQKENI. V gave up 2 bases and J gave up 4 bases, with 14 bases separating them. The CDR3 loop spans 15 amino acids. As DNA, the CDR3 is TGTGCCAGCTCACCATCCCGCCGGGTGGGCTATGGCTACACCTTC. Its protein is CASSPSRRVGYGYTF. Drawing the rest from reference TRBV18 and TRBJ1-2, the complete variable domain is NAGVMQNPRHLVRRRGQEARLRCSPMKGHSHVYWYRQLPEEGLKFMVYLQKENIIDESGMPKERFSAEFPKEGPSILRIQQVVRGDSAAYFCASSPSRRVGYGYTFGSGTRLTVV.

This clonotype was recorded a few times. V and J are TRBV12-3 or TRBV12-4 and TRBJ2-3; a possible D gene is TRBD2 (6 bases). Trimming removed 3 bases at V and 0 bases at J, with 10 bases between. This CDR3 has 15 residues. DNA of the CDR3: TGTGCCAGCAGTTTTTTAGCGGAGAGCACAGATACGCAGTATTTT. It codes for CASSFLAESTDTQYF.

In this sample, this clonotype turned up many times. In DNA form, the CDR3 reads TGTGCCATCAGTGATGGGGGGTCCTCTGGAAACACCATATATTTT. Protein sequence: CAISDGGSSGNTIYF. V gene TRBV10-3 combines with J gene TRBJ1-3; TRBD1 is a possible D gene (5 bases). CDR3 length: 15 residues. Germline CDR1 ENHRY, CDR2 SYGVKD. Trimming shortened V by 3 bases and J by 0 bases, and 9 bases separated the two germline ends.

This chain joins TRBV5-1 and TRBJ1-5; tentatively, D is TRBD1 (5 bases). Per germline, CDR1 SGHRS and CDR2 YFSETQ. The V gene lost 4 bases and the J gene lost 7 bases, with 18 bases spanning the gap. CDR3 length: 15 residues. CDR3 residues: CASSVWGEVGQPQHF. DNA for the CDR3: TGCGCCAGCAGCGTGTGGGGGGAGGTGGGGCAGCCCCAGCATTTT. Full variable domain (outside the CDR3, taken from reference TRBV5-1 and TRBJ1-5): KAGVTQTPRYLIKTRGQQVTLSCSPISGHRSVSWYQQTPGQGLQFLFEYFSETQRNKGNFPGRFSGRQFSNSRSEMNVSTLELGDSALYLCASSVWGEVGQPQHFGDGTRLSIL.

To note about this clonotype: One base away lies a much larger clone, so this may be a sequencing read error. The V and J genes are TRBV9 and TRBJ2-6; D remains unclear. The V and J ends lost 2 bases and 0 bases respectively, with 12 bases between them. CDR3 length: 17 residues. The germline CDR1 and CDR2 sequences are SGDLS and YYNGEE. The CDR3 region has the DNA TGTGCCAGCAGCGTGGGTGAGGCTATCTCTGGGGCCAACGTCCTGACTTTC. It codes for CASSVGEAISGANVLTF.

This rearrangement joins TRBV29-1 to TRBJ1-3; D remains ambiguous. Germline CDR1 and CDR2: SQVTM and ANQGSEA. V was pared by 8 bases and J by 1 base, with 15 bases between. This CDR3 has 14 amino acids. CDR3 protein: CSFMMTGSGNTIYF. For the CDR3, the DNA is TGCAGCTTCATGATGACGGGATCTGGAAACACCATATATTTT.

This clonotype was counted only a few times. The chain links TRBV12-3 or TRBV12-4 to TRBJ1-6; 7 nucleotides line up with TRBD1. The CDR3 consists of 16 residues. The ends lost 6 bases at V and 7 bases at J; junction bases unmatched: 12. The CDR3 loop is CASRRPGQTVNSPLHF. The CDR3 DNA reads as TGTGCCAGCAGACGTCCGGGACAGACCGTCAATTCACCCCTCCACTTT.

The chain combines TRBV7-8 with TRBJ2-5, with TRBD2 matching 7 bases. The germline V gene encodes CDR1 SGHVS and CDR2 FQNEAQ. This CDR3 contains 13 residues. J lost 2 bases, V lost 7 bases, and 4 bases had no gene match. CDR3: CASTVGGQETQYF. In nucleotides, the CDR3 is TGTGCCAGCACGGTCGGGGGGCAAGAGACCCAGTACTTC.

The V call is TRBV20-1, the J call TRBJ1-6, with 9 bases lining up with TRBD1. The germline V gene encodes CDR1 DFQATT and CDR2 SNEGSKA (reference sequence). V was pared by 1 base and J by 9 bases, with 4 bases of the junction left unmatched. The CDR3 covers 14 residues. CDR3 loop: CSARAQGAGSPLHF. DNA of the CDR3: TGCAGTGCTAGAGCACAGGGGGCAGGTTCACCCCTCCACTTT.

In its sample, this clonotype was seen once. DNA for the CDR3: TGTGCCAGCAGTGATCTGGCAGGGGATACGCAGTATTTT. This translates into CASSDLAGDTQYF. This sequence joins TRBV25-1 and TRBJ2-3; TRBD1 is a possible D gene (5 bases). Trimming removed 3 bases at V and 6 bases at J, with 10 bases between. This CDR3 spans 13 amino acids. Germline assignment: CDR1 MGHDK and CDR2 SYGVNS.

CDR3 region: CASGQDGGPQYF. The CDR3 DNA follows: TGTGCCAGCGGACAGGATGGGGGGCCCCAGTACTTC. The rearrangement links TRBV2 to TRBJ2-5, with a weak D call TRBD1 (7 bases). The V end lost 8 bases, the J end lost 9 bases, and 16 bases lay between the germline ends. CDR1 and CDR2 from the germline V gene are SNHLY and FYNNEI. The CDR3 sequence is 12 residues long.

This clonotype has a single count. This rearrangement joins TRBV7-2 to TRBJ2-7; 7 positions agree with TRBD1. Germline CDR1 is SGHTA and CDR2 is FQGNSA. CDR3 length: 17 residues. Trimming took 5 bases from V and 2 from J; bases not matched to a gene: 15. The CDR3 coding sequence is TGTGCCAGCAGCCTGGACAGGATTGGGGGTCCGACCTACGAGCAGTACTTC. Amino acid sequence: CASSLDRIGGPTYEQYF.

This clonotype has a count of ten or more. J is TRBJ1-6 and V is TRBV7-2; 9 positions match TRBD1. After removal of 5 bases from V and 1 base from J, the junction contained 3 bases not matched to a gene. The CDR3 spans 16 residues. Germline values: CDR1 SGHTA, CDR2 FQGNSA. The CDR3 reads CASSQGQGSYNSPLHF. DNA of the CDR3: TGTGCCAGCAGCCAAGGACAGGGGTCCTATAATTCACCCCTCCACTTT.

As regards this clonotype: One junction end does not reproduce the germline sequence, and a read error may be involved. V usage is TRBV10-3 and J usage is TRBJ1-5; D is ambiguous. CDR3 length: 13 residues. From germline, CDR1 is ENHRY and CDR2 SYGVKD. The CDR3, as DNA: TGTGCCAGCAGTGAACCCCCTAGACCGCCCCAGCATTTT. Amino acids: CASSEPPRPPQHF.

This clonotype has a count of ten or more. This chain connects TRBV19 to TRBJ2-2, with a possible D match to TRBD2 (5 bases). The ends were cut back, 2 bases at V and 6 bases at J, with 13 bases in the middle. The CDR3 runs to 15 residues. Germline CDR1 reads LNHDA; CDR2 reads SQIVND (reference sequence). For the CDR3, the DNA is TGTGCCAGTAGTATATCTGGGAGAGGGCCCGGGGAGCTGTTTTTT. The encoded protein is CASSISGRGPGELFF.

This clonotype was detected a few times. This chain joins TRBV28 and TRBJ1-5; D uncertain. V lost 6 bases and J 9 bases, leaving 12 bases between the germline ends. There are 12 residues in the CDR3. Looked up from germline, CDR1 is MDHEN and CDR2 is SYDVKM. In nucleotides, the CDR3 is TGTGCCAGCAGCACCGCCCCTTGGCCCCAGCATTTT. As protein: CASSTAPWPQHF. Full variable domain (remainder filled in from reference TRBV28 and TRBJ1-5): DVKVTQSSRYLVKRTGEKVFLECVQDMDHENMFWYRQDPGLGLRLIYFSYDVKMKEKGDIPEGYSVSREKKERFSLILESASTNQTSMYLCASSTAPWPQHFGDGTRLSIL.

There are many counts of this clonotype. One end of the junction varies from germline; a read error may be responsible. The J gene is TRBJ2-2, the V gene TRBV14; the D is unclear. The length of the CDR3 is 14 residues. Looked up from germline, CDR1 is SGHDN and CDR2 is FVKESK. The CDR3: CASSQVWNAGELFF. The CDR3, as DNA: TGTGCCAGCAGCCAAGTTTGGAACGCCGGGGAGCTGTTTTTT.

The V and J genes are TRBV7-2 and TRBJ1-2; 8 nucleotides align to TRBD1. Germline V gene sequence: CDR1 SGHTA, CDR2 FQGNSA. The CDR3 totals 17 residues. V lost 6 bases, J lost 4 bases, and 16 bases stayed unmatched. In DNA form, the CDR3 reads TGTGCCAGCAGTCTAAGCAGACAGGGGTGGTATGGCTATGGCTACACCTTC. Translation: CASSLSRQGWYGYGYTF.

The rearrangement uses TRBV20-1 and TRBJ2-7; 12 bases fit TRBD2. J lost 4 bases, V lost 5 bases, and 9 bases had no gene match. The CDR3 spans 15 residues. Germline V gene lookup returns CDR1 DFQATT and CDR2 SNEGSKA (reference sequence). The CDR3 DNA reads as TGCAGTGCTGGACTAGCGGGACAGAAACCTTACGAGCAGTACTTC. Its translation is CSAGLAGQKPYEQYF.